The entry below describes one TCR beta chain. Generated by immunoSEQ multiplex PCR, the TCRdb table keeps only in-frame clones and is missing some. This sample yields about 98,000 clones, of which around 85% are seen a single time; approximately 4% belongs to the top ten. The sample belongs to a study of cytomegalovirus exposure and HLA in healthy donors. The CDR3 covers 15 residues. V shed 7 bases and J 7 bases; nucleotides not matched to a gene: 15. J is TRBJ2-5 and V is TRBV23-1; TRBD2 matches at 7 bases. TRBV23-1 has ORF status, its function being uncertain. This TCR was sampled from a woman in her twenties or thirties in good health and CMV-seronegative. Sequencing input: PBMCs. The CDR3 DNA reads as TGCGCCAGCACCCCTTTCCGGGACCCGGGAGGGACCCAGTACTTC. Translated: CASTPFRDPGGTQYF.